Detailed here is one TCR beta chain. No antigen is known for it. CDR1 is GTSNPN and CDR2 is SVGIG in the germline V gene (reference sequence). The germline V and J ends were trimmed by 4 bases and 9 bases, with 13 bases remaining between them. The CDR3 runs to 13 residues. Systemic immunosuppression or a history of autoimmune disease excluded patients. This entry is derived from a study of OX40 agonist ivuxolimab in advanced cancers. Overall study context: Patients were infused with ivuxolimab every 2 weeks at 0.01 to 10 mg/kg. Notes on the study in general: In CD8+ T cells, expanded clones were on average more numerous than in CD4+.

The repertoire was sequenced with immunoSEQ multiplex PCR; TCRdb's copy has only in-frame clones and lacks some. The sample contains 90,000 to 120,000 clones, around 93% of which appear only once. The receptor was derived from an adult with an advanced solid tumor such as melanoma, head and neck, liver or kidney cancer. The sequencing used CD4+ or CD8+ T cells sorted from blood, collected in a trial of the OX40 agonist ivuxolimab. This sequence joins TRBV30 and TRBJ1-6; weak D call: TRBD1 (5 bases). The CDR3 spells CAWKGQGFSPLHF. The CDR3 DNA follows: TGTGCCTGGAAAGGGCAGGGATTTTCACCCCTCCACTTT.